This T cell receptor (beta chain) emerged from a study of CD8 T cells in Susac syndrome. An amount of RNA that ranged from roughly 0.45 to 1 ug was reverse transcribed with random hexamers. Amplification of the TCR beta CDR3 was carried out by immunoSEQ multiplex PCR, which spanned a total of 54 Vbeta and 13 Jbeta segments. TCRdb independently ran MiXCR on the immunoSEQ multiplex PCR reads; one entry per CDR3 protein. The profile shows approximately 150,000 distinct CDR3 sequences, roughly 95% of them singletons. Study-wide findings and caveats: The study recognized that its TCR sequencing and HLA analysis covered a relatively small number of individuals.

Points on this clonotype: Its antigen is as yet unknown.

The authors sequenced TCR beta from blood CD8+ and CD4+ T cells. Bulk CD8+ and CD4+ cells came from magnetic negative isolation; CD8+ TEMRA by FACS. The germline CDR1 and CDR2 sequences are LGHDT and YNNKEL (reference sequence). V was trimmed by 4 bases and J by 4 bases, leaving 11 bases between them. The CDR3 consists of 14 residues. The sequence was obtained from a human donor in good health. The chain uses TRBV3-1 and TRBJ1-3, with D uncertain. The sample consisted of CD4+ T cells from PBMCs. The CDR3 here is CASSPPEGGNTIYF. CDR3 sequence (DNA): TGTGCCAGCAGCCCACCGGAGGGAGGAAACACCATATATTTT.